This T cell receptor (beta chain) is from a study of T cells after yellow fever vaccination. Study overall: Those fractions that held only low numbers of cells were prepared using the SMART-Seq v4 Ultra Low Input RNA kit. Study-wide results and caveats: A weaker but faster secondary response was observed, peaking on day 5 versus 15.

The CDR3 is made up of 16 amino acids. Germline V gives CDR1 MNHNS, CDR2 SASEGT. As to this clonotype: The junction departs from the called germline gene at one end, perhaps through a read error.

Via MiXCR, TCRdb re-called the 5' RACE reads, giving one row per CDR3 protein. Of over 85,000 distinct CDR3 sequences in the sample, roughly 10% are singletons; the top ten hold approximately 16%. This chain uses TRBV6-1 with TRBJ2-2; D is possibly TRBD1 or TRBD2 (6 bases each). The sequenced sample was CD8+ T cells not binding an NS4B(214-222) dextramer, sorted from PBMCs, obtained around 15 days after the first yellow fever vaccination. This clonotype was sampled from a man between 18 and 35 years old who received the YFV17D yellow fever vaccine. CDR3 sequence (DNA): TGTGCCAGCAGCCCAGTGGGGGGCCCTAACACCGGGAAGCTGTTTTTT. Protein: CASSPVGGPNTGKLFF.